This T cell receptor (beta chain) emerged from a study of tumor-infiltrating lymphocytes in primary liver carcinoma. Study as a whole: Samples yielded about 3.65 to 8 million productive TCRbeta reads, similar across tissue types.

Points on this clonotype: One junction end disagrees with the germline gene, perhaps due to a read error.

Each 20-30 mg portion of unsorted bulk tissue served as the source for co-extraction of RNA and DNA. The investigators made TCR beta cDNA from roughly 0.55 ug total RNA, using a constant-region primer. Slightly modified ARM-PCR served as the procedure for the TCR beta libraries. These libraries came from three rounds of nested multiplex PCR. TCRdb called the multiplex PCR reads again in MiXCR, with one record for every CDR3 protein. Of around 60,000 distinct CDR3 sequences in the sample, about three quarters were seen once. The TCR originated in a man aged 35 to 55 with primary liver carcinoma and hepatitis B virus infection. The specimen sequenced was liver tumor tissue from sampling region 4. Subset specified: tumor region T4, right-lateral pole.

Here the CDR3 DNA reads TGTGCCGGCAGCTTAGATCTGGGGCTGGCTCAGCCCCAGCACTTT. Its translation is CAGSLDLGLAQPQHF. The chain links TRBV11-3 to TRBJ1-5, with D perhaps TRBD1 (5 bases). Germline V gene sequence: CDR1 SGHNT, CDR2 YENEEA. This CDR3 contains 15 residues.